This passage covers 22 T cell receptor beta chains from one sample sequenced in a study of identifying expanded T cells in peripheral blood. The data were produced by immunoSEQ multiplex PCR, yet TCRdb's version contains in-frame clones alone and is incomplete. The sample shows about 85,000 clones, 89% of them seen only once. Material for sequencing was blood. All receptors derive from a person between 18 and 75 years old in good health.

The rearrangement links TRBV6-5 to TRBJ2-7, with a possible D match to TRBD1 (5 bases). V shed 2 bases and J shed 2 bases, with 13 bases lying between them. The CDR3 runs to 15 residues. The germline V gene has CDR1 MNHEY and CDR2 SVGAGI. The CDR3 region is CASSYTTGFAYEQYF. The CDR3 DNA reads as TGTGCCAGCAGTTACACAACAGGCTTCGCCTACGAGCAGTACTTC.

The J gene is TRBJ2-1, the V gene TRBV4-3; D may be TRBD1 (6 bases). This CDR3 has 16 amino acids. Germline V gene lookup returns CDR1 LGHNA and CDR2 YSLEER. Trimming removed 0 bases at V and 8 bases at J, with 17 bases between. CDR3 region: CASSQELTGPYDEQFF. The CDR3 region has the DNA TGCGCCAGCAGCCAAGAATTGACAGGCCCTTACGATGAGCAGTTCTTC.

This sequence joins TRBV6-5 and TRBJ1-3; 8 bases are shared with TRBD1. V lost 5 bases to trimming and J lost 4 bases; unmatched junction nucleotides: 7. The CDR3 length is 15 residues. CDR1 MNHEY and CDR2 SVGAGI come from the germline V gene. The CDR3 protein is CASSRQGSMGNTIYF. The CDR3 bases are TGTGCCAGCAGTCGACAGGGGTCGATGGGAAACACCATATATTTT.

The chain is built from TRBV7-6 and TRBJ2-2; TRBD2 aligns across 12 bases. Germline V gene sequence: CDR1 SGHVS, CDR2 FNYEAQ. The V gene end was trimmed by 7 bases and the J gene end by 7 bases; junction bases not matched to a gene: 10. The CDR3 totals 16 residues. Here the CDR3 reads CASTVTSGRWDGELFF. CDR3 DNA sequence: TGTGCCAGCACCGTGACTAGCGGGAGATGGGACGGGGAGCTGTTTTTT.

In its sample, this clone was seen once. The chain links TRBV9 to TRBJ2-1; D may be TRBD2 (5 bases). CDR1 SGDLS and CDR2 YYNGEE come from the germline V gene. The germline V and J ends were trimmed by 2 bases and 10 bases, with 13 bases remaining between them. The CDR3 is 13 amino acids. The CDR3 here is CASSVGTGGEQFF. The CDR3 DNA is TGTGCCAGCAGCGTTGGTACGGGCGGGGAGCAGTTCTTC.

The CDR3 coding sequence is TGTGCCAGCAGTTTCTCCGGGTTGAACACTGAAGCTTTCTTT. Translation: CASSFSGLNTEAFF. The V gene is TRBV27, the J gene TRBJ1-1; D is unresolved. V was pared by 3 bases and J by 0 bases, with 8 bases between. Germline V lookup: CDR1 MNHEY, CDR2 SMNVEV (reference sequence). CDR3 length: 14 residues.

The rearrangement links TRBV7-2 to TRBJ2-2, with TRBD2 identical over 7 bases. This CDR3 spans 16 amino acids. J was trimmed by 0 bases and V by 2 bases; bases with no gene match: 3. CDR1 is SGHTA, CDR2 FQGNSA, per germline. CDR3 loop: CASSLLGTTNTGELFF. CDR3 coding DNA: TGTGCCAGCAGCTTATTAGGGACTACGAACACCGGGGAGCTGTTTTTT.

The rearrangement uses TRBV4-3 and TRBJ1-1; 7 bases are a match to TRBD1. The junction had 2 bases not matched to a gene; V was cut back by 1 base and J by 0 bases. The germline V gene encodes CDR1 LGHNA and CDR2 YSLEER. The CDR3 has 15 residues. The CDR3 bases are TGCGCCAGCAGCCAAGGGACAGGAATGAACACTGAAGCTTTCTTT. This translates into CASSQGTGMNTEAFF.

This chain links TRBV27 with TRBJ1-2; D gene ambiguous. Trimming took off 3 bases at V and 1 base at J, with 15 bases between the two ends. The CDR3 extends over 16 amino acids. The germline V gene has CDR1 MNHEY and CDR2 SMNVEV (reference sequence). CDR3 residues: CASSFRWAGGNYGYTF. CDR3 sequence (DNA): TGTGCCAGCAGTTTTAGGTGGGCGGGCGGTAACTATGGCTACACCTTC.

The V gene is TRBV2, the J gene TRBJ1-1; 8 positions agree with TRBD1. Looked up from germline, CDR1 is SNHLY and CDR2 is FYNNEI. After removal of 2 bases from V and 10 bases from J, the junction contained 3 bases not matched to a gene. The CDR3 length is 12 residues. The CDR3 loop is CASSEYDRGAFF. Written as DNA, the CDR3 is TGTGCCAGCAGTGAATATGACAGGGGAGCTTTCTTT.

The chain uses TRBV4-2 and TRBJ2-5; TRBD2 is a possible D gene (7 bases). Trimming removed 0 bases at V and 4 bases at J, with 21 bases between. Germline loops: CDR1 LGHNA, CDR2 YNFKEQ. This CDR3 is built from 18 residues. CDR3 sequence (DNA): TGTGCCAGCAGCCAAGAGGGAGGGGGAGGGTATTCACTAGAGACCCAGTACTTC. Translating it yields CASSQEGGGGYSLETQYF.

The chain employs TRBV28 and TRBJ2-2; TRBD2 is a possible D gene (9 bases). Per the germline V gene, CDR1 is MDHEN and CDR2 is SYDVKM. Trimming took off 5 bases at V and 6 bases at J, with 19 bases between the two ends. This CDR3 region has 16 residues. Here the CDR3 reads CASSLAGQGAAGELFF. CDR3 nucleotides: TGTGCCAGCAGTCTAGCGGGGCAGGGGGCGGCCGGGGAGCTGTTTTTT.

The chain links TRBV5-4 to TRBJ2-5; 8 bases are a match to TRBD2. The V gene's germline CDR1 is SGHNT and CDR2 YYREEE (reference sequence). The CDR3 covers 13 residues. The junction had 4 bases not matched to a gene; V was cut back by 4 bases and J by 5 bases. In DNA form, the CDR3 reads TGTGCCAGCAGCCGGGGGGGGCCTGAGACCCAGTACTTC. Translated, it gives CASSRGGPETQYF.

V is TRBV6-8 and J is TRBJ1-1, with TRBD1 identical over 8 bases. The CDR3 has 11 residues. With V trimmed by 6 bases and J by 10 bases, 4 bases remained unmatched. Per the germline V gene, CDR1 is MNHGY and CDR2 is SAAAGT. The CDR3 coding sequence is TGTGCCAGCAGACAGGGGGTGGGAGCTTTCTTT. It translates to CASRQGVGAFF.

The chain carries TRBV10-3 and TRBJ2-1; 8 bases agree with TRBD1. Germline CDR1 is ENHRY and CDR2 is SYGVKD. V was pared by 4 bases and J by 8 bases, with 10 bases of the junction left unmatched. The CDR3 runs 15 residues. The CDR3 bases are TGTGCCATCAGTGGCAGACAGGGGTTTACCGATGAGCAGTTCTTC. Its protein is CAISGRQGFTDEQFF.

The chain has TRBV12-2 and TRBJ2-4. TRBV12-2 has pseudogene status. CDR3 length: 15 residues. In nucleotides, the CDR3 is TGTGCAAGTCGCTTAGAGTTTATAGCCAAAAACATTCAGTACTTC. The encoded protein is CASRLEFIAKNIQYF.

V and J are TRBV6-5 and TRBJ2-5, with D possibly matching TRBD2 (5 bases). Trimming pared 7 bases from V and 7 bases from J, leaving 13 bases between. The germline gives CDR1 MNHEY, CDR2 SVGAGI. The CDR3 has 12 residues. CDR3: CASIERHGTQYF. CDR3 DNA sequence: TGTGCCAGCATCGAGCGGCACGGGACCCAGTACTTC.

The rearrangement joins TRBV12-5 to TRBJ1-1; no definite D call. Trimming took off 6 bases at V and 3 bases at J, with 11 bases between the two ends. The V gene's germline CDR1 is LGHNT and CDR2 FRNRAP. The CDR3 contains 13 residues. Written as DNA, the CDR3 is TGTGCTAGTGGCCACTCGGATTACACTGAAGCTTTCTTT. This sequence encodes CASGHSDYTEAFF.

This chain links TRBV18 with TRBJ1-2; tentatively, D is TRBD1 (6 bases). V was shortened by 6 bases and J by 8 bases, with 13 bases between the two germline ends. Germline CDR1 reads KGHSH; CDR2 reads LQKENI. CDR3 length: 12 amino acids. In DNA form, the CDR3 reads TGTGCCAGCTCCGGCTGGGGGCAAGGCTACACCTTC. Residues: CASSGWGQGYTF.

The CDR3 nucleotides are TGTGCCAGCAGCCCGGGACAGGGCCATGAGATCGGGGAGCTGTTTTTT. It encodes CASSPGQGHEIGELFF. This chain uses TRBV7-6 with TRBJ2-2; 9 bases are shared with TRBD1. Germline V gene data show CDR1 as SGHVS and CDR2 as FNYEAQ. This CDR3 has 16 residues. V was clipped by 5 bases and J by 7 bases; unmatched bases: 11.

The gene calls are TRBV2 and TRBJ1-4; D unresolved. The CDR3 spans 12 residues. V lost 6 bases to trimming and J lost 5 bases, with 7 bases between them. The germline gives CDR1 SNHLY, CDR2 FYNNEI. The CDR3, as DNA: TGTGCCAGCAGCGAACTCAATGAAAAACTGTTTTTT. Translating gives CASSELNEKLFF.

The chain is built from TRBV27 and TRBJ1-1; 7 nucleotides align to TRBD1. Germline trimming cut 5 bases from V and 0 bases from J; bases unmatched to any gene: 9. This CDR3 region has 16 residues. Germline-derived CDR1 and CDR2 are MNHEY and SMNVEV (reference sequence). DNA for the CDR3: TGTGCCAGCAGTATCACGGACAGGTACATGAACACTGAAGCTTTCTTT. Protein product: CASSITDRYMNTEAFF.